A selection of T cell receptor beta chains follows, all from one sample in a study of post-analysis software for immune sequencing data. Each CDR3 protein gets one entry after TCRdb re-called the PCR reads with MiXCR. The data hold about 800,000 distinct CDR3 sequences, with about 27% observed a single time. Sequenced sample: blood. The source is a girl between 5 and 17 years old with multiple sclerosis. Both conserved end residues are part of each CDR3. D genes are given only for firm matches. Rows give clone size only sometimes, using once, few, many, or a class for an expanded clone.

CDR3aa: CAIKLGEYTDTQYF; CDR3nt: TGTGCCATCAAGTTGGGAGAATACACAGATACGCAGTATTTT; j_gene: TRBJ2-3; d_gene: .; v_gene: TRBV10-3; abundance: few
CDR3aa: CASTPGLAGCLNEQFF; CDR3nt: TGTGCCAGCACCCCGGGACTAGCGGGATGTCTCAATGAGCAGTTCTTC; j_gene: TRBJ2-1; d_gene: TRBD2; v_gene: TRBV6-6; abundance: .
CDR3aa: CASSQGRAKNIQYF; CDR3nt: TGTGCCAGCAGCCAAGGCAGGGCCAAAAACATTCAGTACTTC; j_gene: TRBJ2-4; d_gene: .; v_gene: TRBV14; abundance: .
CDR3aa: CSVANEQFF; CDR3nt: TGCAGCGTTGCCAATGAGCAGTTCTTC; j_gene: TRBJ2-1; d_gene: .; v_gene: TRBV29-1; abundance: .
CDR3aa: CASSLGQGRTNEQYF; CDR3nt: TGTGCCAGCAGCTTGGGACAGGGGAGGACGAACGAGCAGTACTTC; j_gene: TRBJ2-7; d_gene: TRBD1; v_gene: TRBV7-9; abundance: .
CDR3aa: CATEDRVSYEQYF; CDR3nt: TGTGCCACCGAGGACAGGGTCTCCTACGAGCAGTACTTC; j_gene: TRBJ2-7; d_gene: TRBD1; v_gene: TRBV7-9; abundance: .
CDR3aa: CASSYRGSNQPQHF; CDR3nt: TGTGCCAGCAGTTACAGGGGGAGCAATCAGCCCCAGCATTTT; j_gene: TRBJ1-5; d_gene: .; v_gene: TRBV6-5; abundance: .
CDR3aa: CSARDEPKPYNEQFF; CDR3nt: TGCAGTGCTAGAGATGAACCAAAACCCTACAATGAGCAGTTCTTC; j_gene: TRBJ2-1; d_gene: .; v_gene: TRBV20-1; abundance: .
CDR3aa: CASSWQTGRQSGYGYTF; CDR3nt: TGTGCCAGCAGCTGGCAGACAGGGAGACAAAGCGGCTATGGCTACACCTTC; j_gene: TRBJ1-2; d_gene: TRBD1; v_gene: TRBV7-2; abundance: .
CDR3aa: CSEREGLNEQFF; CDR3nt: TGCAGCGAGCGGGAGGGCCTGAATGAGCAGTTCTTC; j_gene: TRBJ2-1; d_gene: TRBD2; v_gene: TRBV29-1; abundance: few
CDR3aa: CASTTWVSGANVLTF; CDR3nt: TGTGCCAGCACCACATGGGTTTCTGGGGCCAACGTCCTGACTTTC; j_gene: TRBJ2-6; d_gene: .; v_gene: TRBV27; abundance: few
CDR3aa: CASSLAEQGHGYTF; CDR3nt: TGTGCCAGCAGCTTAGCGGAACAGGGGCATGGCTACACCTTC; j_gene: TRBJ1-2; d_gene: TRBD1; v_gene: TRBV7-8; abundance: .
CDR3aa: CSATDRGNYGYTF; CDR3nt: TGCAGTGCTACAGACAGGGGAAACTATGGCTACACCTTC; j_gene: TRBJ1-2; d_gene: TRBD1; v_gene: TRBV20-1; abundance: few
CDR3aa: CASSFRRAGTDTQYF; CDR3nt: TGTGCCAGCAGCTTTAGGCGGGCAGGCACAGATACGCAGTATTTT; j_gene: TRBJ2-3; d_gene: .; v_gene: TRBV7-2; abundance: few
CDR3aa: CSARDLYGRGDNEQFF; CDR3nt: TGCAGTGCTAGAGATCTCTACGGGAGGGGCGACAATGAGCAGTTCTTC; j_gene: TRBJ2-1; d_gene: TRBD2; v_gene: TRBV20-1; abundance: .
CDR3aa: CSASRLAGSEQYF; CDR3nt: TGCAGTGCTAGTAGGCTAGCGGGATCCGAGCAGTACTTC; j_gene: TRBJ2-7; d_gene: TRBD2; v_gene: TRBV20-1; abundance: .
CDR3aa: CASSEFGGLGNTEAFF; CDR3nt: TGTGCCAGCAGTGAGTTTGGGGGCTTGGGAAACACTGAAGCTTTCTTT; j_gene: TRBJ1-1; d_gene: .; v_gene: TRBV6-1; abundance: .
CDR3aa: CASLKNAGDYGYTF; CDR3nt: TGTGCCAGCTTAAAGAATGCAGGCGACTATGGCTACACCTTC; j_gene: TRBJ1-2; d_gene: .; v_gene: TRBV18; abundance: .
CDR3aa: CASSSSGTRLHTQYF; CDR3nt: TGTGCCAGCAGCTCATCCGGGACTAGGTTGCATACGCAGTATTTT; j_gene: TRBJ2-3; d_gene: TRBD2; v_gene: TRBV7-2; abundance: .
CDR3aa: CASSQDRAGGWRNTEAFF; CDR3nt: TGTGCCAGCAGCCAAGATCGAGCCGGGGGGTGGCGGAACACTGAAGCTTTCTTT; j_gene: TRBJ1-1; d_gene: .; v_gene: TRBV4-2; abundance: few
CDR3aa: CASSGPPQNYGYTF; CDR3nt: TGTGCCAGCAGTGGGCCGCCTCAGAACTATGGCTACACCTTC; j_gene: TRBJ1-2; d_gene: .; v_gene: TRBV2; abundance: .
CDR3aa: CSGITIAKNIQYF; CDR3nt: TGCAGTGGGATTACGATAGCCAAAAACATTCAGTACTTC; j_gene: TRBJ2-4; d_gene: .; v_gene: TRBV20-1; abundance: few
CDR3aa: CASSFLSYEQYF; CDR3nt: TGTGCCAGCAGCTTCTTAAGCTACGAGCAGTACTTC; j_gene: TRBJ2-7; d_gene: .; v_gene: TRBV7-2; abundance: .
CDR3aa: CASSNSSGAFF; CDR3nt: TGTGCCAGTAGCAACAGTTCTGGAGCTTTCTTT; j_gene: TRBJ1-1; d_gene: .; v_gene: TRBV19; abundance: .
CDR3aa: CASSPGPSSYNEQFF; CDR3nt: TGTGCCAGCTCACCAGGGCCTAGCTCCTACAATGAGCAGTTCTTC; j_gene: TRBJ2-1; d_gene: .; v_gene: TRBV18; abundance: few
CDR3aa: CASRYGYNSYEQYF; CDR3nt: TGTGCCAGCAGGTATGGCTATAACTCCTACGAGCAGTACTTC; j_gene: TRBJ2-7; d_gene: .; v_gene: TRBV6-2/TRBV6-3; abundance: .
CDR3aa: CASSPDITGGGYTF; CDR3nt: TGTGCCAGCAGCCCGGACATCACAGGGGGTGGCTACACCTTC; j_gene: TRBJ1-2; d_gene: TRBD1; v_gene: TRBV5-4; abundance: .
CDR3aa: CSVETLSGGRFNEQFF; CDR3nt: TGCAGCGTTGAAACTCTTTCGGGGGGGCGTTTTAATGAGCAGTTCTTC; j_gene: TRBJ2-1; d_gene: TRBD2; v_gene: TRBV29-1; abundance: .
CDR3aa: CASSRAQGARDYGYTF; CDR3nt: TGTGCCAGCAGCCGTGCCCAGGGGGCCAGGGACTATGGCTACACCTTC; j_gene: TRBJ1-2; d_gene: TRBD1; v_gene: TRBV7-2; abundance: .
CDR3aa: CASSVTGGTAGELFF; CDR3nt: TGTGCCAGCAGTGTCACAGGGGGGACGGCCGGGGAGCTGTTTTTT; j_gene: TRBJ2-2; d_gene: TRBD1; v_gene: TRBV6-1; abundance: few
CDR3aa: CASRGRIANNEQFF; CDR3nt: TGCGCCAGCAGAGGACGGATCGCCAACAATGAGCAGTTCTTC; j_gene: TRBJ2-1; d_gene: .; v_gene: TRBV5-1; abundance: .
CDR3aa: CASSTGTSPGDEQYF; CDR3nt: TGCGCCAGCAGCACCGGGACTTCCCCAGGGGACGAGCAGTACTTC; j_gene: TRBJ2-7; d_gene: .; v_gene: TRBV5-1; abundance: once
CDR3aa: CASTTQGQKLFF; CDR3nt: TGTGCCAGCACCACTCAAGGGCAAAAACTGTTTTTT; j_gene: TRBJ1-4; d_gene: .; v_gene: TRBV4-2; abundance: few
CDR3aa: CASSLWQGGGYEQYF; CDR3nt: TGCGCCAGCAGCTTATGGCAGGGGGGGGGCTACGAGCAGTACTTC; j_gene: TRBJ2-7; d_gene: .; v_gene: TRBV5-1; abundance: .
CDR3aa: CASRHLPGILGDEQFF; CDR3nt: TGTGCCAGCAGACATCTCCCGGGGATCCTGGGCGATGAGCAGTTCTTC; j_gene: TRBJ2-1; d_gene: .; v_gene: TRBV6-2/TRBV6-3; abundance: .
CDR3aa: CSVETMGQPRPEQYF; CDR3nt: TGCAGCGTTGAAACTATGGGACAACCACGTCCCGAGCAGTACTTC; j_gene: TRBJ2-7; d_gene: .; v_gene: TRBV29-1; abundance: many
CDR3aa: CASSLAPRGLETQYF; CDR3nt: TGCGCCAGCAGCCTGGCCCCCCGGGGCCTGGAGACCCAGTACTTC; j_gene: TRBJ2-5; d_gene: .; v_gene: TRBV5-1; abundance: .
CDR3aa: CSARVAGAYEQYF; CDR3nt: TGCAGTGCTAGAGTTGCGGGAGCCTACGAGCAGTACTTC; j_gene: TRBJ2-7; d_gene: TRBD2; v_gene: TRBV20-1; abundance: .
CDR3aa: CATWFAGGYTF; CDR3nt: TGTGCCACCTGGTTCGCCGGTGGCTACACCTTC; j_gene: TRBJ1-2; d_gene: .; v_gene: TRBV24-1; abundance: .
CDR3aa: CAISERQATTNEKLFF; CDR3nt: TGTGCCATCAGTGAAAGACAGGCGACAACTAATGAAAAACTGTTTTTT; j_gene: TRBJ1-4; d_gene: .; v_gene: TRBV10-3; abundance: few
CDR3aa: CASSKEGTGLEKLFF; CDR3nt: TGTGCCAGCAGCAAAGAGGGGACAGGGCTGGAAAAACTGTTTTTT; j_gene: TRBJ1-4; d_gene: TRBD1; v_gene: TRBV7-2; abundance: .
CDR3aa: CAISGGQVSSYEQYF; CDR3nt: TGTGCCATCAGCGGCGGACAGGTGAGCTCCTACGAGCAGTACTTC; j_gene: TRBJ2-7; d_gene: TRBD1; v_gene: TRBV10-3; abundance: .
CDR3aa: CIARGINYEQYF; CDR3nt: TGCATAGCCAGGGGGATCAACTACGAGCAGTACTTC; j_gene: TRBJ2-7; d_gene: TRBD1; v_gene: TRBV20-1; abundance: .
CDR3aa: CASSLLLAGNEQFF; CDR3nt: TGTGCCAGCAGCTTACTACTAGCGGGTAATGAGCAGTTCTTC; j_gene: TRBJ2-1; d_gene: TRBD2; v_gene: TRBV7-9; abundance: .
CDR3aa: CAISEMFGRTSTDTQYF; CDR3nt: TGTGCCATCAGTGAGATGTTTGGCAGAACTAGCACAGATACGCAGTATTTT; j_gene: TRBJ2-3; d_gene: .; v_gene: TRBV10-3; abundance: .
CDR3aa: CASSVLGSGSNTEAFF; CDR3nt: TGTGCCAGCAGCGTACTCGGATCAGGTTCGAACACTGAAGCTTTCTTT; j_gene: TRBJ1-1; d_gene: .; v_gene: TRBV5-5; abundance: few
CDR3aa: CASSLGSRSLDTQYF; CDR3nt: TGTGCCAGCAGCTTAGGGTCCAGATCGCTAGATACGCAGTATTTT; j_gene: TRBJ2-3; d_gene: .; v_gene: TRBV7-2; abundance: many
CDR3aa: CASSQDRSGGNIHEQYF; CDR3nt: TGTGCCAGCAGCCAAGATAGATCGGGGGGCAATATCCACGAGCAGTACTTC; j_gene: TRBJ2-7; d_gene: .; v_gene: TRBV3-1; abundance: .
CDR3aa: CASKPDRYQETQYF; CDR3nt: TGTGCCAGCAAACCCGACAGGTACCAAGAGACCCAGTACTTC; j_gene: TRBJ2-5; d_gene: .; v_gene: TRBV2; abundance: .
CDR3aa: CASSHQGRGRHNEQFF; CDR3nt: TGCGCCAGCAGCCATCAGGGGAGGGGGAGGCACAATGAGCAGTTCTTC; j_gene: TRBJ2-1; d_gene: .; v_gene: TRBV4-1; abundance: .
CDR3aa: CSVDSGGNEQFF; CDR3nt: TGCAGCGTGGACTCTGGAGGCAATGAGCAGTTCTTC; j_gene: TRBJ2-1; d_gene: .; v_gene: TRBV29-1; abundance: .
CDR3aa: CSAPLPGGNEQFF; CDR3nt: TGCAGTGCTCCCCTTCCGGGAGGTAATGAGCAGTTCTTC; j_gene: TRBJ2-1; d_gene: TRBD2; v_gene: TRBV20-1; abundance: .
CDR3aa: CASSLGQLIYEQYF; CDR3nt: TGCGCCAGCAGCTTGGGCCAGCTTATCTACGAGCAGTACTTC; j_gene: TRBJ2-7; d_gene: .; v_gene: TRBV5-1; abundance: .
CDR3aa: CASSLDGTGDSEAFF; CDR3nt: TGTGCCAGCAGTTTAGATGGGACAGGGGACTCTGAAGCTTTCTTT; j_gene: TRBJ1-1; d_gene: TRBD1; v_gene: TRBV12-3/TRBV12-4; abundance: .
CDR3aa: CSARTLYGYTF; CDR3nt: TGCAGCGCTAGGACTCTCTATGGCTACACCTTC; j_gene: TRBJ1-2; d_gene: .; v_gene: TRBV29-1; abundance: few
CDR3aa: CSASKGDRAYGYTF; CDR3nt: TGCAGTGCTTCTAAAGGGGACAGGGCCTATGGCTACACCTTC; j_gene: TRBJ1-2; d_gene: TRBD1; v_gene: TRBV20-1; abundance: few
CDR3aa: CSATAVGGSYTEQFF; CDR3nt: TGCAGTGCTACAGCCGTCGGGGGCAGCTACACTGAGCAGTTCTTC; j_gene: TRBJ2-1; d_gene: .; v_gene: TRBV20-1; abundance: .
CDR3aa: CASSWAGNTDTQYF; CDR3nt: TGCGCCAGCAGCTGGGCGGGGAACACAGATACGCAGTATTTT; j_gene: TRBJ2-3; d_gene: .; v_gene: TRBV5-1; abundance: few
CDR3aa: CSAIAGLPEQYF; CDR3nt: TGCAGTGCTATTGCAGGACTACCCGAGCAGTACTTC; j_gene: TRBJ2-7; d_gene: .; v_gene: TRBV20-1; abundance: few